Each of the 3 T cell receptor beta chains below was sequenced from the same sample in a study of blood T cell repertoires in COVID-19. The data were produced by immunoSEQ multiplex PCR, yet TCRdb's version contains in-frame clones alone and is incomplete. This sample has roughly 310,000 clones, with 85% to 90% found just once. Source material: peripheral blood. Receptors were obtained from a young woman with COVID-19, enrolled during active disease.

As for this clone: Other DNA sequences within the sample encode an identical CDR3. The chain combines TRBV24-1 with TRBJ2-5, with a possible D match to TRBD1 (5 bases). This CDR3 contains 13 residues. Looked up from germline, CDR1 is KGHDR and CDR2 is SFDVKD. Between the trimmed V and J ends, which lost 3 bases and 5 bases, there was a span of 9 bases. The CDR3 region is CATSDPRGETQYF. The CDR3 DNA reads as TGTGCCACCAGTGATCCAAGGGGTGAGACCCAGTACTTC.

V and J are TRBV5-6 and TRBJ1-4, with 7 bases lining up with TRBD1. The CDR3 sequence is 16 residues long. Per germline, CDR1 SGHDT and CDR2 YYEEEE. The junction had 7 bases not matched to a gene; V was cut back by 3 bases and J by 2 bases. CDR3 in amino acids: CASSYDRETTNEKLFF. In DNA, the CDR3 is TGTGCCAGCAGCTACGACAGGGAGACCACTAATGAAAAACTGTTTTTT.

This clone came up once. This rearrangement joins TRBV19 to TRBJ1-1; D might be TRBD1 (5 bases). The germline V gene encodes CDR1 LNHDA and CDR2 SQIVND (reference sequence). The V end lost 5 bases, the J end lost 5 bases, and 15 bases lay between the germline ends. There are 14 residues in the CDR3. CDR3 sequence reads: CASSFYRGRTEAFF. In nucleotides, the CDR3 is TGTGCCAGTAGTTTCTATAGGGGAAGAACTGAAGCTTTCTTT.